This T cell receptor beta chain was recorded in a study of blood T cells in healthy people across ages (dated by TCRdb to the mid-2010s). For context, the study as a whole: In model experiments, template switching captured roughly one uniquely barcoded TCR beta cDNA molecule for every two T cells. The donors were divided into four age groups: young (average approximately 15 years), middle-aged (almost 40), aged (roughly 60) and long-lived (around 87). Using deep sequencing normalized with unique cDNA molecular identifiers, the study measured how TCR beta repertoire diversity changes with age. To avoid experimental bias, donors of different ages were spread randomly across the sequencing lanes. For two donors (one aged 18 to 30 and one aged 80 or older), the study analyzed two additional independent replicas of 1 million unique cDNA reads from the same blood draw. Beyond this particular receptor, the publication reports: Estimates of total diversity from one million sequenced T cells were regarded as lower bounds and underestimates. As age increased, observed TCR beta diversity per million T cells dropped in a roughly linear way, and a significant reduction was already evident by age 40. Bulk unsorted PBMC profiling prevented conclusive comparison of naive and antigen-experienced compartments. Because the CMV infection status of the donors was unknown, age-related changes in expanded clonotypes may potentially have been confounded. Observed TCR beta diversity correlated strongly with the percentage of naive T cells measured by flow cytometry. Compared with the aged group, the long-lived group had more naive CD4+ T cells, fewer expanded clones and increased TCR diversity, suggesting age selection.

The library was built by means of 5' RACE. The sequencing machine was an Illumina HiSeq 2500. A second PCR of roughly 6 to 11 cycles was run with a J-beta primer mix and a sample-barcoded 5' primer. A unique molecular identifier was introduced onto each TCR beta cDNA molecule by a template-switch 5' adaptor carrying 12 random nucleotides. Each sample yielded at least 3 million CDR3-containing paired-end reads. First-strand cDNA was synthesized from all RNA with the Mint cDNA synthesis kit, primed by a TRBC-specific oligonucleotide. Following uracil-DNA glycosylase treatment, a first 18-cycle PCR with universal primers M1SS and BC2_uni_R was performed on all cDNA. Regarding the original processing steps: Each sample was normalized by randomly selecting 1 million high-quality reads, each carrying a distinct molecular identifier. Instead of being binned into consensus sequences, reads that shared molecular identifiers were thrown out. MiTCR, run with a Q25 quality threshold and the strictest error-elimination algorithm, handled CDR3 identification, clonotype clustering and error correction. A nonparametric unseen species model with Euler transformation was used to estimate lower-bound total TCR beta diversity. TCRdb applied fastp at Q25 and MiXCR to the public reads, then kept only in-frame beta chains. CDR3 protein duplicates are merged, each entry listing the most common genes and DNA. TCRdb's processing, not the authors', yielded these V and J calls. The sample profile shows 890,000 or so distinct CDR3 sequences; 62% of them were found once. The leading ten clones occupy about a quarter of the sample.

This clonotype occurred many times. Which antigen it targets is not known. No per-base quality is available; no much larger clone lies one base away. V lost 6 bases and J lost 7 bases, and the count of bases not matched to a germline gene is 8. Spanning cysteine to phenylalanine, the CDR3 consists of 14 amino acids. The CDR3 DNA has 42 bases and is translated from base 1. The roughly 37 donors, aged about 6 to 90 years, were systemically healthy Caucasian individuals from Russia. Around 10 milliliters of peripheral blood were drawn from each donor into EDTA-treated Vacutainer tubes. Ficoll-Paque density-gradient centrifugation was used to isolate PBMCs, with at least 6 million per sample. Total RNA, at least 6 micrograms per sample, was extracted from PBMCs with Trizol reagent. Naive CD45RAhigh/CD27high T cell percentages were measured by flow cytometry on a PBMC aliquot from every donor.

The V and J genes are TRBV12-3 or TRBV12-4 and TRBJ1-4; 7 central bases correspond to TRBD1. The sequenced material came from blood. This sequence was found in a man younger than 45 in good health. CDR3 reads: CASSRQGGGEKLFF. The DNA sequence reads TGTGCCAGCAGCCGACAGGGCGGGGGTGAAAAACTGTTTTTT.